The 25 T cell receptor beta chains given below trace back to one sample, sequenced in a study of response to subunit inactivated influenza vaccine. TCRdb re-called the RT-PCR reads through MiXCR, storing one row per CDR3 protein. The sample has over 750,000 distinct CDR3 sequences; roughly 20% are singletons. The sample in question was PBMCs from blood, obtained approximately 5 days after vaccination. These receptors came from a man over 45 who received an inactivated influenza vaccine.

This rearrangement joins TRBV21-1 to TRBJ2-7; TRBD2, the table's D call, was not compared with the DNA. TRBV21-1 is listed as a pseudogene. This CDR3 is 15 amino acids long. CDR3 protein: CASTLAGGNSYEQYF. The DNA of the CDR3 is TGTGCCAGCACCCTAGCGGGGGGTAACTCCTACGAGCAGTACTTC.

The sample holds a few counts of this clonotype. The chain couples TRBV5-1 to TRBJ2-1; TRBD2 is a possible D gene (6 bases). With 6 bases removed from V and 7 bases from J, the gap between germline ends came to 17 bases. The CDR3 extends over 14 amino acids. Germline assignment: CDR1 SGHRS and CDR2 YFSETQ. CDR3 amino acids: CASTGRDFSNEQFF. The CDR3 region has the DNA TGCGCCAGCACCGGACGGGACTTCTCAAATGAGCAGTTCTTC.

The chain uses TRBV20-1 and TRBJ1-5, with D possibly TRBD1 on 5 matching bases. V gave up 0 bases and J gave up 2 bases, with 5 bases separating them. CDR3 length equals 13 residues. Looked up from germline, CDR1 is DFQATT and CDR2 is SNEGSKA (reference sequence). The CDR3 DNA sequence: TGCAGTGCTAGAGAACAGGGCAATCAGCCCCAGCATTTT. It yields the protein CSAREQGNQPQHF.

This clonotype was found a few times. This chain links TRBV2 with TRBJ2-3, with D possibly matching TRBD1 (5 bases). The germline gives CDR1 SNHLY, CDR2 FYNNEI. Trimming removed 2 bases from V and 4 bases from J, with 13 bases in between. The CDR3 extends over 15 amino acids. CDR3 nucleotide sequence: TGTGCCAGCAGTGAATCATTGCAGGGCCCAGATACGCAGTATTTT. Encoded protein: CASSESLQGPDTQYF.

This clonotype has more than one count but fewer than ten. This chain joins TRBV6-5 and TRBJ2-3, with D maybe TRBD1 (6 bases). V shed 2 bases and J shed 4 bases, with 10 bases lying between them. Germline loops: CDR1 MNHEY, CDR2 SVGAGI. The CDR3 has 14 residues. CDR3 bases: TGTGCCAGCAGTTACCGGCAGGGGCCAGATACGCAGTATTTT. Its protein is CASSYRQGPDTQYF.

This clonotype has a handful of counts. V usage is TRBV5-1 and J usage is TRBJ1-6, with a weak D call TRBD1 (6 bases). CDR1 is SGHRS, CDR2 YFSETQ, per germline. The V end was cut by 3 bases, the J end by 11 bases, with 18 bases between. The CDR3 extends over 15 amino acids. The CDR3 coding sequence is TGCGCCAGCAGCTCAGGGGACCCGGGAGCGGCACCCCTCCACTTT. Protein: CASSSGDPGAAPLHF. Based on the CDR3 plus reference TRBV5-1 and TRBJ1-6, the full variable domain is KAGVTQTPRYLIKTRGQQVTLSCSPISGHRSVSWYQQTPGQGLQFLFEYFSETQRNKGNFPGRFSGRQFSNSRSEMNVSTLELGDSALYLCASSSGDPGAAPLHFGNGTRLTVT.

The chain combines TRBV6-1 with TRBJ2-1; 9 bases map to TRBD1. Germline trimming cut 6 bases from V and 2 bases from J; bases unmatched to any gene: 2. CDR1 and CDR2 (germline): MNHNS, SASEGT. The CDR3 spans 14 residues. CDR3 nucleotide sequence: TGTGCCAGCAGATGGACAGGGGCCTACAATGAGCAGTTCTTC. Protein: CASRWTGAYNEQFF.

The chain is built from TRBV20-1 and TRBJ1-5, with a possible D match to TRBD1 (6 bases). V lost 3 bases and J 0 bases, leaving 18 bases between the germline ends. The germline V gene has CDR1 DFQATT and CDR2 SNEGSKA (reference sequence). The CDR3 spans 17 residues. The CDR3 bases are TGCAGTGCTAGGGGGAGGGGGGGGCTGGATAGCAATCAGCCCCAGCATTTT. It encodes CSARGRGGLDSNQPQHF.

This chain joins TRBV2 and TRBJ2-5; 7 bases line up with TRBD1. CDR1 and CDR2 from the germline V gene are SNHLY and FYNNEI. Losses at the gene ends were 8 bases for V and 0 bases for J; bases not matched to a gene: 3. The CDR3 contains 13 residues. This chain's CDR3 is CASLDRDQETQYF. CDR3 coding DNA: TGTGCCAGCCTCGACAGGGACCAAGAGACCCAGTACTTC. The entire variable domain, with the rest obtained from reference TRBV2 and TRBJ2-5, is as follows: EPEVTQTPSHQVTQMGQEVILRCVPISNHLYFYWYRQILGQKVEFLVSFYNNEISEKSEIFDDQFSVERPDGSNFTLKIRSTKLEDSAMYFCASLDRDQETQYFGPGTRLLVL.

The chain's CDR3 is CAISETPGQGMSYEQYF. In DNA form, the CDR3 reads TGTGCCATCAGTGAGACCCCGGGACAGGGGATGTCCTACGAGCAGTACTTC. The V gene is TRBV10-3, the J gene TRBJ2-7; TRBD1 agrees at 10 bases. Germline V CDR1 and CDR2: ENHRY, SYGVKD. The CDR3 runs to 17 residues. After removal of 2 bases from V and 1 base from J, the junction contained 8 bases not matched to a gene.

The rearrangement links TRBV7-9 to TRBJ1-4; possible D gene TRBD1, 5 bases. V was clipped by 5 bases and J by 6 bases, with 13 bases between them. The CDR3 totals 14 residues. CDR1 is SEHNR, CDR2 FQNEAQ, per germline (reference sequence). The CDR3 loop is CASSPGGRDEKLFF. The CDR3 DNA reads TGTGCCAGCAGCCCCGGGGGAAGGGATGAAAAACTGTTTTTT.

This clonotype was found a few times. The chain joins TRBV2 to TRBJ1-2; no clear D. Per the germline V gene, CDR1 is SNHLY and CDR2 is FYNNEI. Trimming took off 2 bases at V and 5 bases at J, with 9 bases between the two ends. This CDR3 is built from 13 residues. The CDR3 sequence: CASSETLGYGYTF. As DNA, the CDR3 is TGTGCCAGCAGTGAAACTCTGGGGTATGGCTACACCTTC.

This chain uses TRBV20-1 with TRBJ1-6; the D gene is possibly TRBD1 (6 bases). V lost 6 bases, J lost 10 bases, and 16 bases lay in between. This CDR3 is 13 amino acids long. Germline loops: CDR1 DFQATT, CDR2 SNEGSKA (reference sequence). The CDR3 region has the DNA TGCAGTGCCCGGCCCGGGACATCGTCACCCCTCCACTTT. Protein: CSARPGTSSPLHF.

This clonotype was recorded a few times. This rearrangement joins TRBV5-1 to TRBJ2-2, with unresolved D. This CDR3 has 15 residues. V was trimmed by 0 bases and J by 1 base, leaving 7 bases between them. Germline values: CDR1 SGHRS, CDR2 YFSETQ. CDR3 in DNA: TGCGCCAGCAGCTTGGGGGCAGAGAACACCGGGGAGCTGTTTTTT. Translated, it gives CASSLGAENTGELFF.

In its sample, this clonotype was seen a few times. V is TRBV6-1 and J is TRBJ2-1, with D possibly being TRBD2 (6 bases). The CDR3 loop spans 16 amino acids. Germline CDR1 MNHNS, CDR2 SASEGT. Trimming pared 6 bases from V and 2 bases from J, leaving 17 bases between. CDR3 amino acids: CASSTQTGGAYNEQFF. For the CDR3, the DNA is TGTGCCAGCAGCACCCAAACAGGAGGGGCCTACAATGAGCAGTTCTTC.

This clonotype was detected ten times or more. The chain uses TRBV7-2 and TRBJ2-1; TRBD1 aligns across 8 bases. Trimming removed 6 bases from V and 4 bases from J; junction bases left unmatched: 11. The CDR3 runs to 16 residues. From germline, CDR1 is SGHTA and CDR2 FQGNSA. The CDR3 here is CASRGTGGTRYNEQFF. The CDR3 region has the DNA TGTGCCAGCAGGGGTACAGGGGGAACGAGGTACAATGAGCAGTTCTTC.

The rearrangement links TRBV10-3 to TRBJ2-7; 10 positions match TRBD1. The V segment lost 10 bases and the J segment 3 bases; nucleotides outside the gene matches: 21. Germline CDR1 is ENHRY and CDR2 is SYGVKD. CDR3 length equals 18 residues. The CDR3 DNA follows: TGTGCCACAACGGAAAGGACAGGGGGTAGTCTTGGTGTCTACGAGCAGTACTTC. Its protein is CATTERTGGSLGVYEQYF.

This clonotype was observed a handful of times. CDR3 region: CASRERGLYTGELFF. The CDR3 region has the DNA TGTGCCAGCAGGGAGCGGGGGCTATACACCGGGGAGCTGTTTTTT. The chain uses TRBV7-2 and TRBJ2-2; 8 positions agree with TRBD2. Losses at the gene ends were 6 bases for V and 3 bases for J; bases not matched to a gene: 6. This CDR3 region has 15 residues. The germline gives CDR1 SGHTA, CDR2 FQGNSA.

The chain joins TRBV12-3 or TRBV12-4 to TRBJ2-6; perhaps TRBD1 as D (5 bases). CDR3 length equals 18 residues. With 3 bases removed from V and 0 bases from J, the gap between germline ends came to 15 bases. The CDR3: CASSFINLTGSGANVLTF. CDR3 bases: TGTGCCAGCAGTTTTATTAATCTAACAGGCTCTGGGGCCAACGTCCTGACTTTC.

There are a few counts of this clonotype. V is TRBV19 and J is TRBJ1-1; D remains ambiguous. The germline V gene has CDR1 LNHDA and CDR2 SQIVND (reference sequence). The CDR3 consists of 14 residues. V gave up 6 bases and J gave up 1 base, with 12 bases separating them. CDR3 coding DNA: TGTGCCAGTAGATGGGGAGGAGAGAACACTGAAGCTTTCTTT. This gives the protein CASRWGGENTEAFF.

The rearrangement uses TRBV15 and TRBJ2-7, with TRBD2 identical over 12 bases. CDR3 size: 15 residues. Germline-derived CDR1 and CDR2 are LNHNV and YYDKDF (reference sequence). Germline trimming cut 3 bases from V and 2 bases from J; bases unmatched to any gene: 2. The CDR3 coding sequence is TGTGCCACCAGCAGTCGACTAGCGGGAGCCTACGAGCAGTACTTC. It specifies CATSSRLAGAYEQYF.

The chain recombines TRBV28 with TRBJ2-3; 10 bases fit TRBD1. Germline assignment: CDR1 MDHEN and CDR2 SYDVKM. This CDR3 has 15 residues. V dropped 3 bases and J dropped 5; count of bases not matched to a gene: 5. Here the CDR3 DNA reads TGTGCCAGCAGTTTCGGGACAGGGGCTAGAGATACGCAGTATTTT. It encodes CASSFGTGARDTQYF.

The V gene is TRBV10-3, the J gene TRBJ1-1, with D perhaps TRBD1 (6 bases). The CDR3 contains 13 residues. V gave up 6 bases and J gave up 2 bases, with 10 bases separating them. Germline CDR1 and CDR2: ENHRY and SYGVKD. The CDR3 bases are TGTGCCATCAGCGGGGACACAAACACTGAAGCTTTCTTT. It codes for CAISGDTNTEAFF.

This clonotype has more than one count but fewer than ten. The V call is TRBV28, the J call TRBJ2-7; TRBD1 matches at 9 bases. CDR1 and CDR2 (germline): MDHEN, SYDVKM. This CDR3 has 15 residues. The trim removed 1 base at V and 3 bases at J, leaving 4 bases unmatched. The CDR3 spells CASSLLTGGRYEQYF. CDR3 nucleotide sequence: TGTGCCAGCAGTTTATTAACAGGGGGCCGCTACGAGCAGTACTTC.

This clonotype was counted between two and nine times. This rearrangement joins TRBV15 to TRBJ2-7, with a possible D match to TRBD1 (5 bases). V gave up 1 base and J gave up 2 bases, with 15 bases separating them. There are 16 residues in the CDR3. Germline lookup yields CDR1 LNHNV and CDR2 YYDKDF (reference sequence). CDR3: CATSRGVGPGTYEQYF. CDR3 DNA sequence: TGTGCCACCAGCAGAGGGGTGGGGCCAGGGACCTACGAGCAGTACTTC.